This T cell receptor (beta chain) was recorded in a study of vaccination effects on CD4 cells after COVID-19. Study background: Within the ViraFEST assay, antigen-specific CD4+ T cells underwent expansion with viral peptide pools prior to sequencing.

The germline V gene has CDR1 MNHEY and CDR2 SMNVEV (reference sequence). The junction had 7 bases not matched to a gene; V was cut back by 5 bases and J by 5 bases. This CDR3 is 14 amino acids long. Clones were read by immunoSEQ multiplex PCR, and TCRdb kept only the in-frame ones, dropping some. The sample includes 50,000 to 60,000 clones, nearly 80% of them seen just once. General study findings and limits: A shortage of convalescent patients and an absence of early post-infection timepoints characterized the study.

The authors isolated CD4+ T cells after roughly eleven days of culture. All participants had two doses of either the BNT162b2 or mRNA-1273 vaccine. Both day 3 and day 7 saw half the medium replaced with IL-2 medium. As regards this clone: What it recognizes is unknown.

The V call is TRBV27, the J call TRBJ1-1; 8 bases align to TRBD1. This clonotype was sampled from a human donor who received a COVID-19 vaccine. Specimen: CD4+ T cells from PBMCs cultured without peptide, collected after COVID-19 vaccination. DNA of the CDR3: TGTGCCAGCAGTAGCTACAGGGGGGGTACTGAAGCTTTCTTT. Protein product: CASSSYRGGTEAFF.